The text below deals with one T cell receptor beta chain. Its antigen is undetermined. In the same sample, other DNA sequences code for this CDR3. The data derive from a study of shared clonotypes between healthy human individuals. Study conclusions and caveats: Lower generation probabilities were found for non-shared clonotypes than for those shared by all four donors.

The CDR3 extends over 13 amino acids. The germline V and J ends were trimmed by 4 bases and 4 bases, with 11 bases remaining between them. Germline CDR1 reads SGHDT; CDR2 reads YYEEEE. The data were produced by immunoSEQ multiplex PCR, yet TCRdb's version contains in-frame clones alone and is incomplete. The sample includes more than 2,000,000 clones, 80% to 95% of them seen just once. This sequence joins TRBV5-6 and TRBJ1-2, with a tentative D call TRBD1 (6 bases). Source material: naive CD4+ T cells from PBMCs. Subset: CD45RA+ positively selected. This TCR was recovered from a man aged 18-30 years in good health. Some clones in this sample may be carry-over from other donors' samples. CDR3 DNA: TGTGCCAGCAGCCTTGGGACAACCTATGGCTACACCTTC. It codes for CASSLGTTYGYTF.